This T cell receptor beta chain is from a study of vaccination and CD4 T cells after COVID-19. About the study: SARS-CoV-2 PCR on nasal swabs had been positive for the convalescent patients; fewer than ten were mild and one was severe. Each person enrolled got two BNT162b2 or mRNA-1273 vaccine doses. Study observations and caveats: Going from about 22 to 38, median SARS-CoV-2-reactive clonotypes did not rise significantly.

Cultured CD4+ T-cell DNA underwent Oncomine TCR Beta short-read sequencing. TCRdb re-analysed the PCR reads in MiXCR, keeping a single row per CDR3 protein. The sample has about 11,000 distinct CDR3 sequences; 45% to 75% are singletons. Treatment described: approximately nine-day PBMC culture with coronavirus spike peptide pools or control peptides (ViraFEST assay). Per germline, CDR1 DFQATT and CDR2 SNEGSKA (reference sequence). The CDR3 is 15 residues long. V trimming: 0 bases; J trimming: 9 bases; junction bases outside the gene matches: 7. The sample holds a few counts of this clonotype. The antigen is unknown.

Material for sequencing was CD4+ T cells from blood, cultured in vitro. V and J are TRBV20-1 and TRBJ1-6; 8 bases are shared with TRBD1. The receptor was isolated from a human donor who had recovered from COVID-19. The CDR3 is CSAREPGQEGSPLHF. CDR3 bases: TGCAGTGCTAGAGAGCCGGGACAGGAGGGTTCACCCCTCCACTTT.